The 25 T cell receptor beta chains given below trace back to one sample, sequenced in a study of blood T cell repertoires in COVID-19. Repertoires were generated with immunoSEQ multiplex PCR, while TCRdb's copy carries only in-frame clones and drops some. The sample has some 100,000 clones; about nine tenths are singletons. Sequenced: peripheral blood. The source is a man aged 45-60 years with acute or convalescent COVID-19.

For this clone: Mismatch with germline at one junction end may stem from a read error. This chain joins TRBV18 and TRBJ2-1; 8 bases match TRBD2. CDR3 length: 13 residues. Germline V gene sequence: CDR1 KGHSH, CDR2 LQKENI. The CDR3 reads CASSPPTRTSPIF. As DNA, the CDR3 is TGTGCCAGCTCACCACCGACCCGGACTAGCCCAATCTTC. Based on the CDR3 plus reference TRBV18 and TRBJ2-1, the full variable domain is NAGVMQNPRHLVRRRGQEARLRCSPMKGHSHVYWYRQLPEEGLKFMVYLQKENIIDESGMPKERFSAEFPKEGPSILRIQQVVRGDSAAYFCASSPPTRTSPIFGPGTRLTVL.

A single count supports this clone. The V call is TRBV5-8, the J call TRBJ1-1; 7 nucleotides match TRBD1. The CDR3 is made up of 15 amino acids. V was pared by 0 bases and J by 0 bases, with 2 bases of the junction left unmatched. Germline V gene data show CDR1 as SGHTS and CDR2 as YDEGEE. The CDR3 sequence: CASSLDDRVNTEAFF. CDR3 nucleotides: TGTGCCAGCAGCTTGGATGACAGGGTGAACACTGAAGCTTTCTTT.

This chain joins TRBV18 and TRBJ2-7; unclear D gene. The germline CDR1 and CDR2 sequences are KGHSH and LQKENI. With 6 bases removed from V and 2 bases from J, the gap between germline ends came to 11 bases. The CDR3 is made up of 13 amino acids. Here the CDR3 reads CASSPTLTYEQYF. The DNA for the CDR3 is TGTGCCAGCTCCCCGACACTTACCTACGAGCAGTACTTC.

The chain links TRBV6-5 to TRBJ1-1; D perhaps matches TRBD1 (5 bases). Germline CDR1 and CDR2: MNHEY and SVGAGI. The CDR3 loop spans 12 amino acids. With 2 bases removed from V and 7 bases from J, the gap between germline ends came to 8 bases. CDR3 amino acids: CASSYRGGEAFF. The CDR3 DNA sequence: TGTGCCAGCAGTTACCGCGGGGGTGAAGCTTTCTTT.

For the CDR3, the DNA is TGTGCCAGCAGTACCGCACCGGACGAGCAGTACTTC. Amino acids: CASSTAPDEQYF. The chain uses TRBV12-3 or TRBV12-4 and TRBJ2-7, with D uncertain. This CDR3 comprises 12 residues. Trimming stripped 5 bases from V and 5 bases from J, with 10 bases between.

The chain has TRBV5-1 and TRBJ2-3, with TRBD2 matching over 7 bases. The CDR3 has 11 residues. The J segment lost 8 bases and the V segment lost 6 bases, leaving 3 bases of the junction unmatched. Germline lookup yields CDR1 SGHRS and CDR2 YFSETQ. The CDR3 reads CASTGGTTQYF. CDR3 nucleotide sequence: TGCGCCAGCACGGGGGGAACTACGCAGTATTTT.

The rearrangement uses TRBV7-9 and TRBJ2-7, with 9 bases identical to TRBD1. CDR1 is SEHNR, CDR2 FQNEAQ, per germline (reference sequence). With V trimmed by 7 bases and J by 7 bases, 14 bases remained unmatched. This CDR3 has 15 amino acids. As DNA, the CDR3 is TGTGCCAGCACCTACAACCCGGGACAGGGAGTGGAGCAGTACTTC. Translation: CASTYNPGQGVEQYF.

The DNA of the CDR3 is TGTGCCACCAGCAGAGAGTCTGTAGCGGCTCTAGCCAAAAACATTCAGTACTTC. This encodes CATSRESVAALAKNIQYF. The chain carries TRBV15 and TRBJ2-4, with D perhaps matching TRBD2 (6 bases). The CDR3 has 18 amino acids. V was cut by 0 bases and J by 0 bases, with 15 bases left in between. CDR1 and CDR2 from the germline V gene are LNHNV and YYDKDF (reference sequence). Together with reference TRBV15 and TRBJ2-4, the CDR3 gives the full variable domain: DAMVIQNPRYQVTQFGKPVTLSCSQTLNHNVMYWYQQKSSQAPKLLFHYYDKDFNNEADTPDNFQSRRPNTSFCFLDIRSPGLGDTAMYLCATSRESVAALAKNIQYFGAGTRLSVL.

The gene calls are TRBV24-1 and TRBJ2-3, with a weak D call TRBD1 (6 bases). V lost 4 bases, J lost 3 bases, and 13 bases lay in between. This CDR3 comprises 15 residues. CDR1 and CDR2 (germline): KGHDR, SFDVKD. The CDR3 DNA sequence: TGTGCCACCAGTGAGCAGCAGACAGGAACAGATACGCAGTATTTT. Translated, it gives CATSEQQTGTDTQYF.

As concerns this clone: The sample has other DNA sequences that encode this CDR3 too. The CDR3: CASSFGGNTEAFF. Here the CDR3 DNA reads TGCGCCAGCAGCTTCGGGGGAAACACTGAAGCTTTCTTT. The chain recombines TRBV5-1 with TRBJ1-1; tentative D call: TRBD1 (5 bases). The CDR3 is 13 residues long. The germline gives CDR1 SGHRS, CDR2 YFSETQ. Trimming cost V 2 bases and J 2 bases, with 7 bases left between them.

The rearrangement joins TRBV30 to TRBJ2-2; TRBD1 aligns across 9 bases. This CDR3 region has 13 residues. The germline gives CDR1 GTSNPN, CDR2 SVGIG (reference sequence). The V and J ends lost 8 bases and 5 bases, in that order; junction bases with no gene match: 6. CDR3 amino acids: CAARTGVTGELFF. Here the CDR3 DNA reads TGTGCCGCAAGGACAGGGGTAACCGGGGAGCTGTTTTTT.

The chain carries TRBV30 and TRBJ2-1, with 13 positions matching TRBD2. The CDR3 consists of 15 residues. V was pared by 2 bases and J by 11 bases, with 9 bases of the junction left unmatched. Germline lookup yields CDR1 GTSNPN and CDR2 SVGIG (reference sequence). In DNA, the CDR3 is TGTGCCTGGAGTCCTCGGACTAGCGGGAGCAGGAAGCAGTTCTTC. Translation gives CAWSPRTSGSRKQFF.

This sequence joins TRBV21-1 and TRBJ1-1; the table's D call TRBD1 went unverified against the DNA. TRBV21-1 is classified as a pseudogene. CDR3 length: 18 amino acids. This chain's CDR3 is CASTPRGPTGGVNTEAFF. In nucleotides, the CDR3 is TGTGCCAGCACCCCAAGGGGGCCGACAGGGGGGGTGAACACTGAAGCTTTCTTT.

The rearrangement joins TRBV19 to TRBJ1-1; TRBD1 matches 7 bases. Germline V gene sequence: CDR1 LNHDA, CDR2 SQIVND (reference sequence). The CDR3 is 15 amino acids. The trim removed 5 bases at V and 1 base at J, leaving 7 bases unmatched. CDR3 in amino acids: CASSASRQGNTEAFF. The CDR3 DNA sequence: TGTGCCAGTAGTGCCTCCCGACAGGGGAACACTGAAGCTTTCTTT.

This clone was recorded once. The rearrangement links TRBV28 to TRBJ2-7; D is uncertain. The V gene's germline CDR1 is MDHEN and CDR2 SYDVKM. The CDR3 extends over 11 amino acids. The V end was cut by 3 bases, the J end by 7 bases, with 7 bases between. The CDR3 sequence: CASSFLQEQYF. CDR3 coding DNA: TGTGCCAGCAGTTTTCTCCAGGAGCAGTACTTC.

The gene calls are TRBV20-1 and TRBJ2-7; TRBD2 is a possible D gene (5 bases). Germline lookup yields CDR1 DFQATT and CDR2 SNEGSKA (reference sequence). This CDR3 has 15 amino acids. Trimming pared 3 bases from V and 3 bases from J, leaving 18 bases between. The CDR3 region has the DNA TGCAGTGCTAGTGGCCAGGACGGTGGAGGCTACGAGCAGTACTTC. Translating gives CSASGQDGGGYEQYF.

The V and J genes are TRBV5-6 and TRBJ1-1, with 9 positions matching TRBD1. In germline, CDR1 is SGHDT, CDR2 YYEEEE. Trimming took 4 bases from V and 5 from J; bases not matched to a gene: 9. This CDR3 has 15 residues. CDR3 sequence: CASSTETGGETEAFF. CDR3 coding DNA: TGTGCCAGCAGCACGGAAACAGGGGGCGAAACTGAAGCTTTCTTT.

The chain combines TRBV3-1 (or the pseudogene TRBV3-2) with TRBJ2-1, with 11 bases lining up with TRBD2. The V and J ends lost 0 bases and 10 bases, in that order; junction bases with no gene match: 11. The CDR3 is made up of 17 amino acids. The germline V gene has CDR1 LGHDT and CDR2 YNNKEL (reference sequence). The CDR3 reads CASSQDLRQTSGIEQFF. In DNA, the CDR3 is TGTGCCAGCAGCCAAGATCTCCGACAGACTAGCGGGATCGAGCAGTTCTTC.

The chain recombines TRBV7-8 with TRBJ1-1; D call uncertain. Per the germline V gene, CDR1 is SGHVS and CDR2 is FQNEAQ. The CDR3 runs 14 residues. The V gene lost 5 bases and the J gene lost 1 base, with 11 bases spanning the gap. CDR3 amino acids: CASSPLTRNTEAFF. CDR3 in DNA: TGTGCCAGCAGCCCCCTGACTCGGAACACTGAAGCTTTCTTT.

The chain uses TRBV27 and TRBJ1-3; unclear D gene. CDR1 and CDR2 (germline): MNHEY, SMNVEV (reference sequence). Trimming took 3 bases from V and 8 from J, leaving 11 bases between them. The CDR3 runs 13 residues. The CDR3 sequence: CASSLVAGDTIYF. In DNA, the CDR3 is TGTGCCAGCAGTTTGGTGGCCGGGGACACCATATATTTT.

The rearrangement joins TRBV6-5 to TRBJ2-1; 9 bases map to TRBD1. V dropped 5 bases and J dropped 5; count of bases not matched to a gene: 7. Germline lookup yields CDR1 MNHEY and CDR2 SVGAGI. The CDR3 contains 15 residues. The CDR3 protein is CASSRGQGPHNEQFF. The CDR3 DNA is TGTGCCAGCAGTCGGGGACAGGGTCCCCACAATGAGCAGTTCTTC.

This CDR3 reads CASSTTGGNSPLHF. The CDR3 DNA is TGTGCCAGCAGCACCACGGGAGGGAATTCACCCCTCCACTTT. J is TRBJ1-6 and V is TRBV9; D is unresolved. Germline V gene sequence: CDR1 SGDLS, CDR2 YYNGEE. Trimming removed 4 bases from V and 7 bases from J, with 12 bases in between. This CDR3 spans 14 amino acids.

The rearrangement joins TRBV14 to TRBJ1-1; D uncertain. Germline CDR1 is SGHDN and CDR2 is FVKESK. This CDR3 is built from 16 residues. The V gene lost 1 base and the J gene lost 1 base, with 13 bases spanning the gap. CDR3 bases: TGTGCCAGCAGCCAAGGGTATCTCGGAGGGAACACTGAAGCTTTCTTT. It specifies CASSQGYLGGNTEAFF.

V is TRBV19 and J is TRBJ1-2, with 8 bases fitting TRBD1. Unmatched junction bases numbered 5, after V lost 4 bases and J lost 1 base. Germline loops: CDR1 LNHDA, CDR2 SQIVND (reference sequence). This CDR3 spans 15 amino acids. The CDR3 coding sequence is TGTGCCAGTAGTACCCAGACAGGGGTTAACTATGGCTACACCTTC. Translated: CASSTQTGVNYGYTF.

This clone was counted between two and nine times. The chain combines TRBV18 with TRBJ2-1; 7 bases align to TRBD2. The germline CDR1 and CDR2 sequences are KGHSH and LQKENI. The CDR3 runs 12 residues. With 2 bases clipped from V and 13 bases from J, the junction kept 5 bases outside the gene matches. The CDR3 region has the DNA TGTGCCAGCTCACCAAGGATGACTAGCCAGTTCTTC. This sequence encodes CASSPRMTSQFF.